This T cell receptor beta chain was captured in a study of shared clonotypes between healthy human individuals. Study-level points and caveats: Sorted-subset samples were not fully sequenced, rarefaction indicated. Clonotype sharing among donors likely depends on sequencing depth.

Genomic DNA from each subset was divided evenly over several immunoSEQ plates. Profiled with immunoSEQ multiplex PCR; TCRdb holds only in-frame clones, not every one. The sample yields 2 million to 2.5 million clones, just over 90% seen once. For this clone: Its cognate antigen is unknown. The same CDR3 is also encoded by other DNA sequences in this sample.

Trimming shortened V by 4 bases and J by 0 bases, and 10 bases separated the two germline ends. Germline loops: CDR1 KGHSH, CDR2 LQKENI. The CDR3 extends over 15 amino acids. V is TRBV18 and J is TRBJ2-1; D remains unclear. Sequencing used naive CD4+ T cells from PBMCs. As to subset: CD45RA+ positively selected. This TCR was sampled from a man aged 18 to 29 in good health. Some clones in this sample may be carry-over from other donors' samples. CDR3 bases: TGTGCCAGCTCACTGACCGGTAGCTCCTACAATGAGCAGTTCTTC. Amino acid sequence: CASSLTGSSYNEQFF.